This T cell receptor beta chain was documented in a study of cytomegalovirus exposure and HLA in healthy donors. Trimming pared 3 bases from V and 0 bases from J, leaving 8 bases between. The V gene's germline CDR1 is SGHTA and CDR2 FQGNSA. The CDR3 spans 15 residues. Remarks on this clone: Its antigen is still unknown.

The donors were members of the validation cohort comprising some 130 subjects, separate from the roughly 700-subject first cohort. Findings of the study overall: Rare TCR sequences predominated, though certain public TCRs were found in many donors. Cytomegalovirus association was listed for about 150 TCR beta chains.

Assay: immunoSEQ multiplex PCR; the TCRdb copy retains only in-frame clones and omits some. Of some 150,000 clones in the sample, around 89% were seen once. The origin of this receptor is a woman aged 30 to 39 in good health and CMV-seropositive. Sample: PBMCs. The chain links TRBV7-2 to TRBJ1-4; no definite D call. The CDR3 sequence: CASSLRQATNEKLFF. The CDR3 DNA reads as TGTGCCAGCAGCTTGAGGCAAGCAACTAATGAAAAACTGTTTTTT.